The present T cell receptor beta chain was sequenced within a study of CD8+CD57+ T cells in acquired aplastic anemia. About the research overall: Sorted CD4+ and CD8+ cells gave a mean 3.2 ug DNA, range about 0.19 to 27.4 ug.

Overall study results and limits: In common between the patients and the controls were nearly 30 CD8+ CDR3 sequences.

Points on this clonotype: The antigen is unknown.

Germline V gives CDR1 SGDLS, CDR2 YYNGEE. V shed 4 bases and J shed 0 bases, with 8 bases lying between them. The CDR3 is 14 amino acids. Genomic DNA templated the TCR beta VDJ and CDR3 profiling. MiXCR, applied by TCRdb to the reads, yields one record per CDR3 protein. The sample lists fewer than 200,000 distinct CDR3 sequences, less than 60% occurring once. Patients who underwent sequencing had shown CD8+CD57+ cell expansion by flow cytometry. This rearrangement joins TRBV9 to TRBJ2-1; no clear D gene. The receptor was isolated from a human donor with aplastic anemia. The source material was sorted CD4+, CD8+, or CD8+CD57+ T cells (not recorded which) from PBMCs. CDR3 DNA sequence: TGTGCCAGCAGCCCAGTTAGCTCCTACAATGAGCAGTTCTTC. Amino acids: CASSPVSSYNEQFF.